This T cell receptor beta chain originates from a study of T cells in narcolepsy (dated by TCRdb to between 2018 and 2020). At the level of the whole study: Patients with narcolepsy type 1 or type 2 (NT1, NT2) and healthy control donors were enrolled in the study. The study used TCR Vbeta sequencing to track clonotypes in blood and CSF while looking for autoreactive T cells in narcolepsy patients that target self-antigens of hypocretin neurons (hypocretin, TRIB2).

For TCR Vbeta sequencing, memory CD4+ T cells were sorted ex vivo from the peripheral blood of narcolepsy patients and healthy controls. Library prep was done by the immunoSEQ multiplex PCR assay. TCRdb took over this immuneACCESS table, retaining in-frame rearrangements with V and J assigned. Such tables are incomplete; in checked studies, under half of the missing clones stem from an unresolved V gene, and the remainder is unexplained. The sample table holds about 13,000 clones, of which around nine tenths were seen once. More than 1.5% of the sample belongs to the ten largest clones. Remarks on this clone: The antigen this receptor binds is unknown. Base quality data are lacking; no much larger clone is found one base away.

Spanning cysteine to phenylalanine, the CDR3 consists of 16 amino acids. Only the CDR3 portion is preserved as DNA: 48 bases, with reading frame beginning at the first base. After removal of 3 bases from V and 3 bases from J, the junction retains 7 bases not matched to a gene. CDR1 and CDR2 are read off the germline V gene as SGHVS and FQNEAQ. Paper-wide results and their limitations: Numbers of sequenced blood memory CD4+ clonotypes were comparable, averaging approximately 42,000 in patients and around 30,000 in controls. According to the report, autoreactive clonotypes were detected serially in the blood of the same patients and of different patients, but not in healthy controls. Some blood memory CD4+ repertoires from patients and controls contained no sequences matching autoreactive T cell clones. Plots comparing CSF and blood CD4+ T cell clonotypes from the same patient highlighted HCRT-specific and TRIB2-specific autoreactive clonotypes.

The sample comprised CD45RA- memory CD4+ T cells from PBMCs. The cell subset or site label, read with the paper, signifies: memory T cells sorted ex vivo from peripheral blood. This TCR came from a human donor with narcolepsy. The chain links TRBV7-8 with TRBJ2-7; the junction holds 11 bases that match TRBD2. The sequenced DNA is TGTGCCAGCAGCTTCCGGGGACTAGCGGATTACTACGAGCAGTACTTC. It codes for CASSFRGLADYYEQYF.